The 25 T cell receptor beta chains below all came from one sample that was sequenced in a study of blood T cell repertoires in COVID-19. Generated by immunoSEQ multiplex PCR, the TCRdb table keeps only in-frame clones and is missing some. The sample records under 13,000 clones, 75% to 90% being singletons. The sample taken for sequencing was peripheral blood. These TCRs come from a man between 65 and 80 years old with active COVID-19.

This sequence joins TRBV6-2 or TRBV6-3 and TRBJ2-4; 8 positions agree with TRBD2. Germline V CDR1 and CDR2: MNHEY, SVGEGT. The CDR3 runs 15 residues. Losses at the gene ends were 0 bases for V and 9 bases for J; bases not matched to a gene: 7. In DNA, the CDR3 is TGTGCCAGCAGTTACTCAGGCGGGGGGCTGAGCATTCAGTACTTC. Amino acid sequence: CASSYSGGGLSIQYF.

The rearrangement uses TRBV24-1 and TRBJ2-5; D is perhaps TRBD2 (6 bases). Germline assignment: CDR1 KGHDR and CDR2 SFDVKD. The ends were cut back, 3 bases at V and 4 bases at J, with 11 bases in the middle. This CDR3 has 14 residues. The CDR3 here is CATSDGSGRETQYF. Here the CDR3 DNA reads TGTGCCACCAGTGATGGGTCCGGGAGAGAGACCCAGTACTTC.

This clone was found a few times. The sample has other DNA sequences that encode this CDR3 too. The chain combines TRBV7-2 with TRBJ2-7; D is perhaps TRBD1 (5 bases). Germline V lookup: CDR1 SGHTA, CDR2 FQGNSA. This CDR3 contains 13 residues. Trimming took 1 base from V and 7 from J, leaving 11 bases between them. The CDR3 region is CASSLGAYREQYF. The CDR3 DNA follows: TGTGCCAGCAGCTTAGGAGCCTACAGGGAGCAGTACTTC.

The rearrangement uses TRBV28 and TRBJ2-7, with TRBD1 as a possible D gene (5 bases). The CDR3 is 16 amino acids. Trimming stripped 3 bases from V and 1 base from J, with 16 bases between. Germline lookup yields CDR1 MDHEN and CDR2 SYDVKM. In DNA form, the CDR3 reads TGTGCCAGCAGTTTTGGGTTCAGGCAGGGTTCCTACGAGCAGTACTTC. Its translation: CASSFGFRQGSYEQYF.

The chain has TRBV10-3 and TRBJ2-3, with a weak D call TRBD2 (7 bases). This CDR3 is 15 amino acids long. V lost 6 bases to trimming and J lost 4 bases, with 17 bases between them. Germline assignment: CDR1 ENHRY and CDR2 SYGVKD. The CDR3, as DNA: TGTGCCATCAGGACAAGGAGGGGGGGCGCAGATACGCAGTATTTT. This codes for CAIRTRRGGADTQYF.

This clone was seen more than once but under ten times. The rearrangement joins TRBV7-8 to TRBJ1-5; TRBD1 might be the D (6 bases). Germline V gene data show CDR1 as SGHVS and CDR2 as FQNEAQ. V lost 1 base and J 6 bases, leaving 10 bases between the germline ends. The CDR3 has 14 amino acids. The CDR3 protein is CASSLEAGAQPQHF. CDR3 sequence (DNA): TGTGCCAGCAGCTTAGAAGCAGGGGCTCAGCCCCAGCATTTT.

The CDR3 DNA reads TGTGCCAGTAGGAGTTTGGCAGGAAGTGGAGATACGCAGTATTTT. Protein product: CASRSLAGSGDTQYF. The chain couples TRBV19 to TRBJ2-3, with D hard to call. Germline values: CDR1 LNHDA, CDR2 SQIVND (reference sequence). Trimming cost V 6 bases and J 5 bases, with 18 bases left between them. The CDR3 is 15 residues long. Drawing the rest from reference TRBV19 and TRBJ2-3, the complete variable domain is DGGITQSPKYLFRKEGQNVTLSCEQNLNHDAMYWYRQDPGQGLRLIYYSQIVNDFQKGDIAEGYSVSREKKESFPLTVTSAQKNPTAFYLCASRSLAGSGDTQYFGPGTRLTVL.

The chain has TRBV6-2 or TRBV6-3 and TRBJ2-2, with D possibly matching TRBD2 (6 bases). The V end was cut by 6 bases, the J end by 3 bases, with 17 bases between. Germline V gives CDR1 MNHEY, CDR2 SVGEGT. The CDR3 runs to 16 residues. The CDR3 protein is CASSPVGTQYTGELFF. The CDR3 DNA is TGTGCCAGCAGCCCCGTGGGGACTCAATACACCGGGGAGCTGTTTTTT.

CDR3 bases: TGTGCCAGCAGCCGCCCCGGGACAGGCTACAATGAGCAGTTCTTC. This translates into CASSRPGTGYNEQFF. This chain links TRBV3-1 (or the pseudogene TRBV3-2) with TRBJ2-1, with 8 positions matching TRBD1. Germline V CDR1 and CDR2: LGHDT, YNNKEL (reference sequence). The V and J ends lost 4 bases and 3 bases, in that order; junction bases with no gene match: 5. CDR3 size: 15 residues.

This chain joins TRBV5-5 and TRBJ1-3; a weak D match, TRBD1 (5 bases). The CDR3 length is 15 residues. Per the germline V gene, CDR1 is SGHKS and CDR2 is YYEKEE (reference sequence). With 5 bases removed from V and 0 bases from J, the gap between germline ends came to 12 bases. The CDR3 protein is CASSQPGFSGNTIYF. CDR3 sequence (DNA): TGTGCCAGCAGTCAACCAGGGTTCTCTGGAAACACCATATATTTT.

This clone was seen once. Here the CDR3 reads CASSVAYMTENTGELFF. The CDR3, as DNA: TGTGCCAGCAGCGTAGCATATATGACAGAGAACACCGGGGAGCTGTTTTTT. This chain connects TRBV9 to TRBJ2-2; D possibly corresponds to TRBD1 (5 bases). The V end was cut by 0 bases, the J end by 1 base, with 13 bases between. Per germline, CDR1 SGDLS and CDR2 YYNGEE. CDR3 size: 17 residues.

This clone is termed large. The chain couples TRBV18 to TRBJ2-3, with 7 nucleotides matching TRBD2. Germline loops: CDR1 KGHSH, CDR2 LQKENI. The CDR3 runs to 13 residues. V lost 8 bases to trimming and J lost 2 bases; unmatched junction nucleotides: 4. Here the CDR3 reads CASALADTDTQYF. The DNA for the CDR3 is TGTGCCAGCGCGCTAGCGGACACAGATACGCAGTATTTT.

J is TRBJ1-4 and V is TRBV4-1, with D unclear. CDR1 is MGHRA and CDR2 is YSYEKL in the germline V gene. This CDR3 has 15 amino acids. With 0 bases removed from V and 5 bases from J, the gap between germline ends came to 10 bases. CDR3 bases: TGCGCCAGCAGCCAAGATCTTTACAAAAATGAAAAACTGTTTTTT. This codes for CASSQDLYKNEKLFF.

This chain uses TRBV30 with TRBJ1-5; perhaps TRBD1 as D (6 bases). Trimming removed 5 bases from V and 3 bases from J, with 8 bases in between. The CDR3 has 12 residues. Per the germline V gene, CDR1 is GTSNPN and CDR2 is SVGIG (reference sequence). Here the CDR3 reads CAWRDNNQPQHF. The CDR3 region has the DNA TGTGCCTGGCGGGACAACAATCAGCCCCAGCATTTT.

The chain combines TRBV7-9 with TRBJ2-7, with TRBD2 matching over 9 bases. Trimming at V came to 4 bases and at J to 1 base, leaving 5 bases not matched to a gene. This CDR3 has 15 residues. Germline V CDR1 and CDR2: SEHNR, FQNEAQ (reference sequence). DNA of the CDR3: TGTGCCAGCAGCTCTTGGACTAGCGATTCCTACGAGCAGTACTTC. It specifies CASSSWTSDSYEQYF.

The CDR3 DNA sequence: TGTGCCAGCTCACCAAGGAGCGGGAGGAACACTGAAGCTTTCTTT. It translates to CASSPRSGRNTEAFF. This sequence joins TRBV18 and TRBJ1-1, with D unclear. Germline loops: CDR1 KGHSH, CDR2 LQKENI. V was clipped by 2 bases and J by 1 base, with 11 bases between them. The CDR3 runs 15 residues. Drawing the rest from reference TRBV18 and TRBJ1-1, the complete variable domain is NAGVMQNPRHLVRRRGQEARLRCSPMKGHSHVYWYRQLPEEGLKFMVYLQKENIIDESGMPKERFSAEFPKEGPSILRIQQVVRGDSAAYFCASSPRSGRNTEAFFGQGTRLTVV.

The chain is built from TRBV6-1 and TRBJ1-5; no definite D call. The CDR3 sequence is 14 residues long. V shed 3 bases and J shed 4 bases, with 10 bases lying between them. Germline V lookup: CDR1 MNHNS, CDR2 SASEGT. The CDR3 DNA is TGTGCCAGCAGTGATGGAGGGCTAAATCAGCCCCAGCATTTT. Its translation: CASSDGGLNQPQHF.

The chain has TRBV14 and TRBJ2-3; 7 positions agree with TRBD2. After removal of 2 bases from V and 5 bases from J, the junction contained 13 bases not matched to a gene. This CDR3 has 17 residues. Germline CDR1 is SGHDN and CDR2 is FVKESK. CDR3 loop: CASSQYIFRGVVDTQYF. The CDR3 DNA sequence: TGTGCCAGCAGCCAATATATCTTCCGGGGGGTCGTAGATACGCAGTATTTT.

The genes are TRBV6-5 and TRBJ1-2, with a tentative D call TRBD1 (5 bases). The germline gives CDR1 MNHEY, CDR2 SVGAGI. The V and J ends lost 6 bases and 3 bases respectively, with 8 bases between them. The CDR3 is 12 residues long. The CDR3 DNA sequence: TGTGCCAGCAGCCGACAGCACTATGGCTACACCTTC. This sequence encodes CASSRQHYGYTF.

The chain is built from TRBV9 and TRBJ2-1; D is possibly TRBD2 (5 bases). The CDR3 contains 15 residues. Trimming took 3 bases from V and 3 from J, leaving 13 bases between them. Germline lookup yields CDR1 SGDLS and CDR2 YYNGEE. The DNA for the CDR3 is TGTGCCAGCAGCGAGTGGGCGACTAACTACAATGAGCAGTTCTTC. It is translated as CASSEWATNYNEQFF.

This chain links TRBV7-9 with TRBJ2-5, with 9 bases that match TRBD1. CDR1 is SEHNR, CDR2 FQNEAQ, per germline (reference sequence). This CDR3 contains 16 residues. J was trimmed by 7 bases and V by 5 bases; bases with no gene match: 14. In DNA, the CDR3 is TGTGCCAGCAGCGCAACAGGGGGCAATTTCGGAGGGACCCAGTACTTC. It yields the protein CASSATGGNFGGTQYF.

V is TRBV2 and J is TRBJ2-5; the match to TRBD1 covers 9 bases. CDR3 length: 14 amino acids. Per the germline V gene, CDR1 is SNHLY and CDR2 is FYNNEI. J gave up 3 bases and V 5 bases, and 4 bases lay outside the gene matches. CDR3 sequence (DNA): TGTGCCAGCAGTCAAGACAGGGGGAAAGAGACCCAGTACTTC. Translated, it gives CASSQDRGKETQYF.

As regards this clone: At one end the junction does not follow the germline gene, possibly because of a read error. V gene TRBV7-2 combines with J gene TRBJ1-6; D remains ambiguous. Germline V gene sequence: CDR1 SGHTA, CDR2 FQGNSA. The CDR3 has 17 residues. The CDR3 reads CASSLAVTNSYTSPLHF. The CDR3 DNA is TGTGCCAGCAGCTTAGCTGTTACGAACTCTTATACTTCACCCCTCCACTTT.

The V call is TRBV18, the J call TRBJ1-4; 9 nucleotides match TRBD1. The CDR3 has 17 amino acids. V dropped 0 bases and J dropped 0; count of bases not matched to a gene: 2. Germline V gene data show CDR1 as KGHSH and CDR2 as LQKENI. The CDR3 DNA follows: TGTGCCAGCTCACCACCGGGACAGGGCGCAACTAATGAAAAACTGTTTTTT. Translation: CASSPPGQGATNEKLFF.

This chain joins TRBV18 and TRBJ2-1; 9 bases fit TRBD2. CDR1 and CDR2 from the germline V gene are KGHSH and LQKENI. V lost 2 bases, J lost 4 bases, and 6 bases stayed unmatched. The CDR3 length is 16 residues. The CDR3, as DNA: TGTGCCAGCTCACCATTGGCGGGGGGGCTTTACAATGAGCAGTTCTTC. Translation: CASSPLAGGLYNEQFF.